This record looks at one T cell receptor beta chain sequence and its context. The target of this receptor is not known. Base qualities were left out, and no much larger clone turns up one base away. This record belongs to a study of blood T cell repertoires in COVID-19 (dated by TCRdb to about 2020). General notes on the study: Collaborator samples came from the United States, Italy and Spain and covered acute and convalescent phases of COVID-19. The dataset comprised deeply sampled blood TCRbeta repertoires from subjects exposed to, actively infected with, or recovered from COVID-19. The repertoires were made available in a free public database intended to serve as a resource for research on the immune response to SARS-CoV-2. Samples came from the ongoing ImmuneRACE study (first 160 participants) plus 1,254 subjects from 6 global collaborators. A de-identified subject ID, COVID-19 status, age in years and sex were almost always included in the sample metadata. The prospective study material was composed of cDNA or gDNA derived from T cells, B-cell-depleted T cells, or PBMCs. Where available, HLA class I and class II types were taken from metadata supplied by the sample provider and were not determined by assay-based typing. General findings and caveats noted by the study authors: Clinical and demographic metadata were provided uncurated, with the amount varying by source and participant.

The immunoSEQ Assay, a bias-controlled multiplex PCR, was used to amplify TCRbeta CDR3 regions from genomic DNA. On the authors' methods: The number of nucleated cells in each sample was estimated by amplification of reference gene primers within the assay. Sequence reads were collapsed and filtered to measure the absolute abundance of every unique TCRbeta CDR3 rearrangement. For each sample, productive Simpson clonality was calculated as the square root of Simpson's diversity index over productive rearrangements. This immuneACCESS table, as held by TCRdb, lists in-frame sequences with V and J called but not all clones. Of the missing ones, under half trace to an unresolved V gene in checked studies; the others have no known cause. From that table come the V and J calls and clone size; the DNA was used to work out D and trimming. The sample table lists roughly 150,000 clones, about 88% of them with a count of one. Of the sample, around 8% is held by the ten largest clones.

One collaborating source in Seattle enrolled patients while the patients were actively infected and followed the patients over time throughout the course of disease. Whole blood was collected in K2EDTA tubes by collaborating institutions according to the institutions' own protocols. For TCRbeta analysis, collaborator samples were shipped as frozen whole blood, as isolated PBMCs, or as DNA extracted from either sample type. The germline V gene (reference sequence) yields GTSNPN for CDR1 and SVGIG for CDR2. CDR3 length: 12 amino acids, cysteine to phenylalanine. Solely the CDR3 DNA is kept, with 36 bases framed from the first base. V and J lose 1 base and 8 bases, and a span of 11 bases separates them.

The chain links TRBV30 with TRBJ1-2, and TRBD1 may be the D gene, going by 6 matching bases. The source is a woman aged 60-75 years with COVID-19, enrolled during active disease. The sequencing input was peripheral blood. The nucleotide sequence reads TGTGCCTGGAGTGAGGGGGTCTACGGCTACACCTTC. Its protein is CAWSEGVYGYTF.